Given below is one T cell receptor beta chain in context. This clonotype appeared a few times. No cognate antigen has been identified for it. No much larger clone exists at a distance of one base, and base qualities are not known. The data were taken from a study of Graves' ophthalmopathy and Graves' hyperthyroidism (dated by TCRdb to the late 2010s). Describing the broader study: Peripheral blood was collected before any treatment was given, at the time of initial diagnosis. The study used TCR beta repertoire signatures to distinguish Graves' ophthalmopathy from Graves' hyperthyroidism and to predict progression to ophthalmopathy. In total, 135 blood samples were TCR-sequenced: 40 to 45 ophthalmopathy, roughly 80 hyperthyroidism and approximately 17 hyperthyroidism-to-ophthalmopathy patients. A discovery set of 95 to 100 patients (43 ophthalmopathy, under 65 stable hyperthyroidism) was enrolled to explore V-J signatures distinguishing ophthalmopathy from hyperthyroidism. The independent validation cohort included approximately 19 hyperthyroidism patients plus 17 patients who later progressed from hyperthyroidism to ophthalmopathy. In five or six hyperthyroidism patients, T-cell repertoires of thyroid tissue and blood were compared. Following sample collection, hyperthyroidism patients were given methimazole at a starting dose of 30 mg daily, and ophthalmopathy patients were given high-dose intravenous methylprednisolone.

For repertoire sequencing, the TCR beta CDR3 regions were amplified from RNA transcripts. The first round was an RT-PCR using HTBI primers with the Qiagen OneStep RT-PCR kit, and this first round was followed by a second-round multiplex PCR, then size selection and purification. Libraries were sequenced paired-end with 100 bp reads on an Illumina HiSeq2000. The authors processed their data as follows. SOAPnuke was used to process the reads, removing any read that contained adapters or uncalled bases, had a mean Phred below 15, or lacked an exact match to the constant primer or identifier. COPE v1.2.5 was used to merge high-quality paired reads. Each unique nucleotide sequence was defined as a clonotype, and clonotypes were aligned to IMGT TRB V, D and J references with MiTCR v1.1. The analysis was limited to V-J combinations with a frequency above 0.0001, which together covered 99.2% of repertoires. A TCR clonal expansion and chaos score per V-J combination was defined as the ratio of F50 clonal expansion to chaos observed in the TCRdist matrix. Welch's t-statistics and random forest were used to reduce features to more than ten V-J combinations, which were fed into a naive Bayes classifier. The similarity between thyroid and blood repertoires was quantified using the Morisita-Horn index. TCRdb cleaned the public reads at Q25 with fastp, built clones with MiXCR and kept in-frame beta chains. Every entry covers one CDR3 protein and lists the most common genes and DNA from its rows. The V and J calls, along with clone size, are taken from TCRdb and not from the paper's own processing. Across this sample there are about 58,000 distinct CDR3 sequences, with approximately 50% seen only once. The ten largest clones take up about 4.9% of the sample.

From the germline V gene, CDR1 is KGHSH and CDR2 is LQKENI. A distance of 19 bases separates the germline ends of V and J, which lose 6 bases and 5 bases respectively. Counted from cysteine to phenylalanine, this CDR3 has 15 amino acids. The only DNA kept is the CDR3, 45 bases in frame from the first base. The ophthalmopathy patients had moderately to severely active disease, with a Clinical Activity Score of 3 or higher, a NOSPECS grade of 4 or higher, and a disease duration of less than 3 months. Patients were excluded if they had other autoimmune diseases, uncontrolled infections, pregnancy or lactation. Clinical symptoms, serum thyroxine, TRAb, thyroid ultrasound and orbital computed tomography formed the basis of the diagnosis. Using Ficoll-Paque density gradient centrifugation, PBMCs were isolated from 10 ml of fresh peripheral blood. Trizol reagent was used to extract the total RNA, and its quality was then checked on an Agilent 2100 Bioanalyzer.

Here is what the overall study found, with its caveats: In cross-validation, the 13-signature model distinguished ophthalmopathy from stable hyperthyroidism with approximately 85% sensitivity and almost 83% specificity, and in the test set the corresponding values were about 80% and 75%. In validation, the model predicted ophthalmopathy progression with 55% to 71% sensitivity and about 73% specificity; around twelve predicted patients were CT-confirmed with GO in a median of approximately 6.2 months. Most expanded thyroid clonotypes with frequency above 0.001 were also detected in blood, suggesting blood repertoires may reflect the thyroid immune response. Sample size was not statistically predetermined, and group allocation was not concealed from the investigators.

This clonotype originated in an adult woman with Graves' ophthalmopathy. Specimen: peripheral blood. In this chain, TRBV18 is recombined with TRBJ2-5; the D region possibly corresponds to TRBD2 (6 bases align). The CDR3 region has the sequence CASSPSGGEWETQYF. The nucleotides are TGTGCCAGCTCTCCCTCGGGCGGGGAGTGGGAGACCCAGTACTTC.